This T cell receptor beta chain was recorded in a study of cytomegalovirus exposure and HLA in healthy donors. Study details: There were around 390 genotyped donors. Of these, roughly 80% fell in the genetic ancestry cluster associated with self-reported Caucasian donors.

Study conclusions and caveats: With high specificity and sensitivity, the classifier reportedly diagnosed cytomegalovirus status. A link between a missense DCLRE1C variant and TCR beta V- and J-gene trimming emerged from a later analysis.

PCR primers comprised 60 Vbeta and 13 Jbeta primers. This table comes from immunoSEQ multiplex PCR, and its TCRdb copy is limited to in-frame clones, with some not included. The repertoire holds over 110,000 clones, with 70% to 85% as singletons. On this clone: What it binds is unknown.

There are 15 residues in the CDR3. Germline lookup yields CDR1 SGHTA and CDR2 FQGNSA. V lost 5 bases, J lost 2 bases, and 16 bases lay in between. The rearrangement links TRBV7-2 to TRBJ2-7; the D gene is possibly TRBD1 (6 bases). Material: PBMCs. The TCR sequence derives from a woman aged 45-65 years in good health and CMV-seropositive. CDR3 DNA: TGTGCCAGCAGCGATCCGGGACAACCGGCCTACGAGCAGTACTTC. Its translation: CASSDPGQPAYEQYF.